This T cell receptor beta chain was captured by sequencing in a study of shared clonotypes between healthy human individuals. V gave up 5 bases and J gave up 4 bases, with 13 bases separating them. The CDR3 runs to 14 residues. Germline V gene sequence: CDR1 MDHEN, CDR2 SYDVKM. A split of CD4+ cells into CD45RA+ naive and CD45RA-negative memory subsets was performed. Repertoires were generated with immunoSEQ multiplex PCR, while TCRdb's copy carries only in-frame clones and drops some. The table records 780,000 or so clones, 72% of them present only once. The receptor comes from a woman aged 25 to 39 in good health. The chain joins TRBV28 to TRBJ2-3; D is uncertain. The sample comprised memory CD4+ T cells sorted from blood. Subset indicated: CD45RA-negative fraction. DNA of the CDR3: TGTGCCAGCAGTACCACCTTCGGCCCAGATACGCAGTATTTT. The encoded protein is CASSTTFGPDTQYF.